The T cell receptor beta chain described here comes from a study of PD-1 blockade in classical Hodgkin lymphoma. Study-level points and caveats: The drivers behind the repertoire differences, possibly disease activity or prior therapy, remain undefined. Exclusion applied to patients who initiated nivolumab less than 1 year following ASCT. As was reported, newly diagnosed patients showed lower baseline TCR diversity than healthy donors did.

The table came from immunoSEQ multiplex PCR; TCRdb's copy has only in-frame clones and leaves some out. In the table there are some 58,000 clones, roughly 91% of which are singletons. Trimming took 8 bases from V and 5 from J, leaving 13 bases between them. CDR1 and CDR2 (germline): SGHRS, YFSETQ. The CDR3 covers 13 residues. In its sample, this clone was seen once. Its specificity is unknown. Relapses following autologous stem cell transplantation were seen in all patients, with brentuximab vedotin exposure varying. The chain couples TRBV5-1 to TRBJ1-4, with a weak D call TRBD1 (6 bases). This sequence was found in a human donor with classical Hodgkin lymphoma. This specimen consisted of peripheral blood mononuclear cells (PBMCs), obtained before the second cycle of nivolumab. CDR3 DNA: TGCGCCAGTATGGGGGGCTCCAATGAAAAACTGTTTTTT. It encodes CASMGGSNEKLFF.